This T cell receptor beta chain was sequenced in a study of blood T cell repertoires in COVID-19. Across the study: COVID-19 samples, acute and convalescent, were from the United States, Italy and Spain. Sources were T cells, B-cell-depleted T cells, or PBMCs; the material itself was cDNA or gDNA.

The CDR3 is 16 residues long. The ends lost 2 bases at V and 1 base at J; junction bases unmatched: 8. Germline CDR1 reads SGHTA; CDR2 reads FQGNSA. In the original processing: Amplification of reference gene primers provided the estimated nucleated cell counts. TCRdb's table, derived via immunoSEQ multiplex PCR, lists solely in-frame clones and lacks some. V, J and clone size are taken as reported in that table, and D and trimming were inferred from the DNA itself. The repertoire has roughly 140,000 clones, 80% to 90% of them found once; the top ten carry 2.5% to 4%. This chain uses TRBV7-2 with TRBJ2-7; 7 bases align to TRBD2. The sequencing sample was made of peripheral blood. This receptor was taken from a man aged 65 to 85 with acute or convalescent COVID-19. The CDR3 DNA reads TGTGCCAGCAGCTTATTCGGGGGGACGCAGTCCTACGAGCAGTACTTC. Translated, it gives CASSLFGGTQSYEQYF. The whole variable domain, filled in from reference TRBV7-2 and TRBJ2-7, reads GAGVSQSPSNKVTEKGKDVELRCDPISGHTALYWYRQSLGQGLEFLIYFQGNSAPDKSGLPSDRFSAERTGGSVSTLTIQRTQQEDSAVYLCASSLFGGTQSYEQYFGPGTRLTVT.